The rows below give T cell receptor beta chains drawn from one sample of a study of T cell repertoires in cytomegalovirus infection. TCRdb re-called the reads through MiXCR, storing one row per CDR3 protein. Of 450,000 to 550,000 distinct CDR3 sequences listed, 40% to 50% are singletons. No antigens are known for them. The sequenced sample was cultured PBMCs, obtained from culture after CMV antigen stimulation. The source of these receptors is a human donor in good health (CMV status not recorded). Some clones in this sample may be carry-over from other donors' samples. Each CDR3 is given with its conserved first and last residue.

>TRBJ1-6|TRBV11-2
CASSSPRGGGSYNSPLHF
>TRBJ2-3|TRBV29-1
CSVDYGTGVTDTQYF
>TRBJ2-1|TRBV29-1
CSVFLAYNEQFF
>TRBJ2-5|TRBV6-2/TRBV6-3
CASTRTHPRETQYF
>TRBJ1-1|TRBV4-1
CASSQEDRSTEAFF
>TRBJ1-3|TRBV5-1
CASSLERRNSGNTIYF
>TRBJ1-1|TRBV10-3
CAIRRTETMNTEAFF
>TRBJ2-7|TRBV11-2
CASSYRERYEQYF
>TRBJ1-5|TRBV7-6
CASSQYGSNQPQHF
>TRBJ2-1|TRBV11-3
CASSLEGTSIDEQFF
>TRBJ2-1|TRBV12-3/TRBV12-4
CASSLTRSNNEQFF
>TRBJ2-1|TRBV6-1
CASSAGSGGGNEQFF
>TRBJ2-7|TRBV9
CASSGIYSSEQYF
>TRBJ1-2|TRBV24-1
CATSDSGEAYGYTF
>TRBJ2-1|TRBV12-3/TRBV12-4
CASSLDLDGGEQFF
>TRBJ2-1|TRBV7-9
CASSSLGGITNEQFF
>TRBJ2-5|TRBV6-5
CASRELAGGAKTQYF
>TRBJ2-7|TRBV6-2/TRBV6-3
CASSFQGRDTYEQYF
>TRBJ1-4|TRBV20-1
CSASSRNEKLFF
>TRBJ1-4|TRBV7-2
CVSTEWGYTNEKLFF
>TRBJ1-4|TRBV7-2
CASSLEGMANEKLFF
>TRBJ1-2|TRBV12-3/TRBV12-4
CASRQGTGPNYGYTF
>TRBJ2-1|TRBV7-2
CASSFGGQNNEQFF
>TRBJ1-3|TRBV20-1
CSARPLQGAAGNTIYF
>TRBJ2-7|TRBV7-6
CASSPRGGVAHEQYF
>TRBJ2-6|TRBV12-3/TRBV12-4
CASTGGANVLTF
>TRBJ2-2|TRBV7-2
CASSPGLAGGAGELFF
>TRBJ1-6|TRBV12-3/TRBV12-4
CASRITGEVGSPLHF
>TRBJ1-2|TRBV7-2
CASSLPGQGAFGYTF
>TRBJ2-1|TRBV7-2
CASSFGLAGGSYNEQFF
>TRBJ2-1|TRBV30
CAWSSLSGLADNEQFF
>TRBJ1-6|TRBV25-1
CASSEGPNSPLHF
>TRBJ2-7|TRBV4-3
CASSQDRPVTSRTYEQYF
>TRBJ1-5|TRBV2
CASSEESGGRQPQHF
>TRBJ2-3|TRBV7-2
CASSLGGGGGADTQYF
>TRBJ2-5|TRBV29-1
CSGSGEETQYF
>TRBJ2-6|TRBV6-1
CASSEALYRSNVLTF
>TRBJ1-5|TRBV7-2
CASSLSPGTRANNQPQHF
>TRBJ2-2|TRBV6-2/TRBV6-3
CASSYSSLAGGTGELFF
>TRBJ1-1|TRBV6-1
CASYQNTEAFF
>TRBJ2-3|TRBV20-1
CSARNGRAADTQYF
>TRBJ2-3|TRBV6-1
CASSEQERNTQYF
>TRBJ2-1|TRBV7-2
CASSSLWSGSYNEQFF
>TRBJ2-1|TRBV7-9
CASSWGENEQFF
>TRBJ2-7|TRBV7-8
CASSYGQSSSYEQYF
>TRBJ2-3|TRBV6-1
CASSESLAGGTDTQYF
>TRBJ2-3|TRBV19
CASSIDLSTGSEYF
>TRBJ2-7|TRBV6-2/TRBV6-3
CASETSGSGEQYF
>TRBJ1-2|TRBV28
CASSQGTAANYGYTF
>TRBJ2-2|TRBV2
CASTLGGWNTGELFF
>TRBJ2-1|TRBV7-6
CASSLAARVDEQFF
>TRBJ1-2|TRBV19
CASSSGQNRLTNYGYTF
>TRBJ2-3|TRBV20-1
CSARDRRTSTDTQYF
>TRBJ2-7|TRBV6-1
CASIAGTSGSYEQYF
>TRBJ2-1|TRBV11-2
CASSQRYRAYNEQFF
>TRBJ2-3|TRBV20-1
CSAPGVNTQYF
>TRBJ1-2|TRBV6-2/TRBV6-3
CASSYAASGQGSNGYTF
>TRBJ2-3|TRBV7-2
CASSFGGFSTDTQYF
>TRBJ2-1|TRBV12-3/TRBV12-4
CASCPAGTGPDEQFF